The clone carrying this T cell receptor beta chain was counted a few times. The antigen is undetermined. This entry is derived from a study of PD-1 blockade in classical Hodgkin lymphoma. Study-level findings and limits: Complete responders had baseline diversity similar to newly diagnosed patients. Baseline TCR diversity was reportedly lower in newly diagnosed patients than healthy donors. TCR diversity in CD4+, not CD8+, cells rose significantly by C4D1. With respect to the repertoire differences, their causes, possibly disease activity or prior therapy, remain undefined.

Repertoires were generated with immunoSEQ multiplex PCR, while TCRdb's copy carries only in-frame clones and drops some. The repertoire consists of 100,000 to 120,000 clones, with 80% to 90% occurring once and the leading ten covering 20%. Relapse after autologous stem cell transplantation occurred in every patient, and brentuximab vedotin exposure varied. This CDR3 is 15 amino acids long. V lost 0 bases to trimming and J lost 0 bases, with 9 bases between them. Per germline, CDR1 MNHEY and CDR2 SMNVEV (reference sequence). V is TRBV27 and J is TRBJ2-7; D unclear. The sequencing here drew on peripheral blood mononuclear cells (PBMCs), taken before the second cycle of nivolumab. This receptor was identified in a human donor with classical Hodgkin lymphoma. CDR3 sequence: CASSLSTQSSYEQYF. The CDR3 nucleotides read TGTGCCAGCAGTTTATCTACACAGAGCTCCTACGAGCAGTACTTC.